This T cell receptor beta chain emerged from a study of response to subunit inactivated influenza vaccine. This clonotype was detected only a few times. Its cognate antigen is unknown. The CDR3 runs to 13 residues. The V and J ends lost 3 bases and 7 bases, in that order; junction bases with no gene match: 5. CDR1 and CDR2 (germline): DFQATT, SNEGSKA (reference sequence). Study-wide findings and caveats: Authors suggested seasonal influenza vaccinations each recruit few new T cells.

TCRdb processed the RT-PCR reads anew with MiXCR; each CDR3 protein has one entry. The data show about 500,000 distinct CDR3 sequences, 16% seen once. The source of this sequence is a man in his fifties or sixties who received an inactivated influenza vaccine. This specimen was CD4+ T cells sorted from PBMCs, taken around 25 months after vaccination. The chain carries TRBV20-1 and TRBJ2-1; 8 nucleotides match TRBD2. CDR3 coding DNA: TGCAGTGCTAGCGGGAGGGCCAAGAATGAGCAGTTCTTC. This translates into CSASGRAKNEQFF.